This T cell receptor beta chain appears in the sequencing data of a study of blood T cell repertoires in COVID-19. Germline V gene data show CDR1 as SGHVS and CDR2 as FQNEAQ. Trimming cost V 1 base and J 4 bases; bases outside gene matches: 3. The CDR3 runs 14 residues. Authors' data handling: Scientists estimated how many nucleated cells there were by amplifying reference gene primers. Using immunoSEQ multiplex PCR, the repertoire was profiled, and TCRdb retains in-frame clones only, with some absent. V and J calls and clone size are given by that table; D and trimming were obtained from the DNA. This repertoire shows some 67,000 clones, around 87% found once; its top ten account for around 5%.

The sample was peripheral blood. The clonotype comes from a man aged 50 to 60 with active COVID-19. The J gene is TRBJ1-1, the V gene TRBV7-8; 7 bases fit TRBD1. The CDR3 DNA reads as TGTGCCAGCAGCTTAGTTAGACAGGGCACTGAAGCTTTCTTT. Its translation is CASSLVRQGTEAFF.